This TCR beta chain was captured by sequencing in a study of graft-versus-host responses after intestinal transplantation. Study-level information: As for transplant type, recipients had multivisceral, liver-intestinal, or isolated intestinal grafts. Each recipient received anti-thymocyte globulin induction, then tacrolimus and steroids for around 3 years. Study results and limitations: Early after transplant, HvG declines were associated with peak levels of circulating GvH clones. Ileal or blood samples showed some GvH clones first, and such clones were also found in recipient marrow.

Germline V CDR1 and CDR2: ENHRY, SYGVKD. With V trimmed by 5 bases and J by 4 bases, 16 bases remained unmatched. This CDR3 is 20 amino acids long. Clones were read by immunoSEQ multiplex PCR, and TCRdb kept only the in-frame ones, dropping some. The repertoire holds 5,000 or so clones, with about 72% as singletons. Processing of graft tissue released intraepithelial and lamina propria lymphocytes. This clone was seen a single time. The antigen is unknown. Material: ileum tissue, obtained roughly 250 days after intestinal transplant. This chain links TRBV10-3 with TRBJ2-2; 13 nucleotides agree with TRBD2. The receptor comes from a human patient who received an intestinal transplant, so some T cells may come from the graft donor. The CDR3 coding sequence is TGTGCCATCAGTAAGACTCAACCGGGACTAGCGGGAATGGGCACCGGGGAGCTGTTTTTT. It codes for CAISKTQPGLAGMGTGELFF.